This T cell receptor (beta chain) was recovered during a study of blood T cells in healthy people across ages. PCR was performed a second time for 7 to 11 cycles using a sample-barcoded 5' primer and a J-beta primer mix. TCRdb itself ran the 5' RACE reads through MiXCR, one entry per CDR3 protein. The table shows hundreds of thousands of distinct CDR3 sequences, with approximately 47% occurring only once. Trimming removed 3 bases at V and 13 bases at J, with 22 bases between. The CDR3 sequence is 15 residues long. Sequenced: blood. The clonotype comes from a man aged 55-75 years in good health. The rearrangement joins TRBV12-3 or TRBV12-4 to TRBJ2-4; D tentatively reads TRBD1 or TRBD2 (5 bases each). The CDR3 nucleotides are TGTGCCAGCAGTTTTCCCGTGACTGACAGCAGGGAGCAGTACTTC. Translation: CASSFPVTDSREQYF.